Listed below are T cell receptor beta chains from one sample, sequenced in a study of graft-versus-host responses after intestinal transplantation. Libraries were prepared by immunoSEQ multiplex PCR; TCRdb keeps only in-frame clonotypes and omits some of them. Of around 90,000 clones listed, 85% to 95% are singletons. Their antigen targets remain unknown. Sequencing used unstimulated CD8+ T cells sorted from spleen or lymph node cells, obtained before intestinal transplant. The receptors were gathered from a human donor who received an intestinal transplant. The CDR3 runs from the conserved cysteine through the conserved F or W. The size field is filled for only some rows; it gives once, few, many or a size class.

length	V	size	J	CDR3
16	TRBV2	NA	TRBJ1-6	CASSEAMGVNGMALHF
13	TRBV10-2	few	TRBJ2-7	CAAAGTGDYEQYF
16	TRBV4-1	NA	TRBJ2-7	CASSQDSRAGGYEQYF
13	TRBV19	few	TRBJ1-2	CASSSGTIHGYTF
16	TRBV5-4	NA	TRBJ2-5	CASSFLTTGLQETQYF
16	TRBV27	NA	TRBJ2-4	CASSNLAGGGVVIQYF
14	TRBV5-8	once	TRBJ1-2	CASSFGGMNYGYTF
15	TRBV6-1	NA	TRBJ2-1	CASRVLAGGYDEQFF
13	TRBV19	NA	TRBJ1-1	CASSLGEVFEAFF
15	TRBV30	NA	TRBJ2-1	CAWSVLTGGYNEQFF
15	TRBV19	NA	TRBJ2-1	CASSGVREGYNEQFF
16	TRBV7-6	NA	TRBJ2-1	CASSLAGGALSNEQFF
15	TRBV7-9	NA	TRBJ1-1	CATRILAEPNTEAFF
14	TRBV7-9	few	TRBJ1-3	CASSPQGIGNTIYF
15	TRBV6-1	NA	TRBJ2-7	CASSEGHESSYEQYF
17	TRBV7-7	NA	TRBJ2-7	CASSPLPSGSLSYEQYF
16	TRBV9	NA	TRBJ1-2	CASSVHGTGSDYGYTF
12	TRBV7-9	NA	TRBJ1-2	CASSLVTDPNTF
14	TRBV7-9	NA	TRBJ2-7	CASSEPGLIYEQYF
14	TRBV30	few	TRBJ2-1	CAWSPSGGAGEQFF
17	TRBV9	NA	TRBJ2-3	CASSVPLQGSSTDTQYF
16	TRBV4-3	NA	TRBJ2-7	CASSQDSSGGSYEQYF
17	TRBV27	NA	TRBJ1-2	CASSLRQGASLLDGYTF